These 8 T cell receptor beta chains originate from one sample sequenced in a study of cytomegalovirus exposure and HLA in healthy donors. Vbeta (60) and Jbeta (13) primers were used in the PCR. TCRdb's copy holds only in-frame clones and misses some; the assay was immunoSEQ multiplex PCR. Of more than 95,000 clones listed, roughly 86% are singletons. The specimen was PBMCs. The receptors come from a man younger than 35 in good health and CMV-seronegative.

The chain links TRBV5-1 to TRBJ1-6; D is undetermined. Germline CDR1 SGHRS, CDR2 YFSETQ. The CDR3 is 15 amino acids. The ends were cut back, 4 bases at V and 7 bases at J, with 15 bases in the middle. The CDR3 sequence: CASSPTGQQNSPLHF. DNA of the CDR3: TGCGCCAGCAGCCCAACTGGGCAGCAAAATTCACCCCTCCACTTT.

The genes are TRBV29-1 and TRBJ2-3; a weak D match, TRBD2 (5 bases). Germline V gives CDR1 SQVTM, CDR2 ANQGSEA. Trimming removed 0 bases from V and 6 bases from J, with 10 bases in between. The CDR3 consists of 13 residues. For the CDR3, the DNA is TGCAGCGTTGAAGATCGGGCTAGCGATACGCAGTATTTT. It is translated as CSVEDRASDTQYF.

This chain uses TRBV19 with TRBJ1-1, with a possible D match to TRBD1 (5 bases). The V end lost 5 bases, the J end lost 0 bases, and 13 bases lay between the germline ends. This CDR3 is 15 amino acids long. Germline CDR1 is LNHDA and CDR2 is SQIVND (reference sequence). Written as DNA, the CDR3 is TGTGCCAGTAGTCCCCGTTGGGGCTTGAACACTGAAGCTTTCTTT. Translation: CASSPRWGLNTEAFF.

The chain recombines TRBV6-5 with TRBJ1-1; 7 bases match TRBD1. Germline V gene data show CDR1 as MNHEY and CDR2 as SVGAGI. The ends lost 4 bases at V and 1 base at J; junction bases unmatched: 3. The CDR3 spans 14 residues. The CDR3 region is CASSSWTGNTEAFF. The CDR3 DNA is TGTGCCAGCAGTTCGTGGACAGGGAACACTGAAGCTTTCTTT.

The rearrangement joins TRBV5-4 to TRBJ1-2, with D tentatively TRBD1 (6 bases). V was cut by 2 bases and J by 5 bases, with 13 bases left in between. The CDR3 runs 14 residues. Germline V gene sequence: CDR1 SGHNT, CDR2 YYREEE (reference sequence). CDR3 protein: CASSFPPQGYGYTF. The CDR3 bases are TGTGCCAGCAGCTTCCCCCCTCAGGGGTATGGCTACACCTTC.

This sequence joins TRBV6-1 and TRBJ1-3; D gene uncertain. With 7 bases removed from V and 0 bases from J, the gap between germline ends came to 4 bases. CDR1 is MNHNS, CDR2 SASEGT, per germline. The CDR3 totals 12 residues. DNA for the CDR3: TGTGCCAGCACCCTCTCTGGAAACACCATATATTTT. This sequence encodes CASTLSGNTIYF.

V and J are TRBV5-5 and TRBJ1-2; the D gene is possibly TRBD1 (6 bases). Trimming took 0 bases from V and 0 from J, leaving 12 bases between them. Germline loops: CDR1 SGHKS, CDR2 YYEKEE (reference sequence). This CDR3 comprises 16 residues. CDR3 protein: CASSLGLTGPNYGYTF. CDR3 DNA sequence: TGTGCCAGCAGCTTGGGACTTACAGGGCCTAACTATGGCTACACCTTC.

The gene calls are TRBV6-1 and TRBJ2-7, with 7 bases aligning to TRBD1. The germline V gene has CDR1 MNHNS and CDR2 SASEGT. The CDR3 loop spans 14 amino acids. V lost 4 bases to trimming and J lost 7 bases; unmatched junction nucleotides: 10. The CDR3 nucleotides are TGTGCCAGCAGTGTACAACAGGGGCCGGGAGAGCAGTACTTC. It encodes CASSVQQGPGEQYF.